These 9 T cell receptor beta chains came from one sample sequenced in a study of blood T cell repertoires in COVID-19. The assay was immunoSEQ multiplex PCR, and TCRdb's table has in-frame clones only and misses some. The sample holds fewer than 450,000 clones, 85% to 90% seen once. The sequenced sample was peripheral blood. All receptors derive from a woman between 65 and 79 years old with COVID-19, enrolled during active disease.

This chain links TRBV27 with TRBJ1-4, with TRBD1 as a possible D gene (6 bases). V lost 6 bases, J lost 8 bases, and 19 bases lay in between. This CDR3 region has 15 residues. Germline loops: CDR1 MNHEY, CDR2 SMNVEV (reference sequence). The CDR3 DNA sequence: TGTGCCAGCAGAGCCGGGACACCGGTCGGAGAAAAACTGTTTTTT. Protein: CASRAGTPVGEKLFF.

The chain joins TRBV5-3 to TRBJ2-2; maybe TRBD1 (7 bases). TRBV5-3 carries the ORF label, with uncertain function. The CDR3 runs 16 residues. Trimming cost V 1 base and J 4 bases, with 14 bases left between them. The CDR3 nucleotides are TGTGCCAGAAGCTTGATATACAGGGGAGGCACCGGGGAGCTGTTTTTT. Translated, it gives CARSLIYRGGTGELFF.

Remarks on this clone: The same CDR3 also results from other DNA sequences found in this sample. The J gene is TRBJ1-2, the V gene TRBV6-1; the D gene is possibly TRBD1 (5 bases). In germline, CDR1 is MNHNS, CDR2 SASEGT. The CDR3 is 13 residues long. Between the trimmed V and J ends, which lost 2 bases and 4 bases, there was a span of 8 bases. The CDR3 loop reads CASSERGSYGYTF. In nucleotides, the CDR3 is TGTGCCAGCAGTGAAAGGGGTAGCTATGGCTACACCTTC.

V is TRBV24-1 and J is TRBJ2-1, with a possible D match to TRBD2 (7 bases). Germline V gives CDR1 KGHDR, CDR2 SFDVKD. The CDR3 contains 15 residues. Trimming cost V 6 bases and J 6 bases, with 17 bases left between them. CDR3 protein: CATSKPLGGANEQFF. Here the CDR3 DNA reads TGTGCCACCAGTAAACCCCTGGGGGGGGCCAATGAGCAGTTCTTC.

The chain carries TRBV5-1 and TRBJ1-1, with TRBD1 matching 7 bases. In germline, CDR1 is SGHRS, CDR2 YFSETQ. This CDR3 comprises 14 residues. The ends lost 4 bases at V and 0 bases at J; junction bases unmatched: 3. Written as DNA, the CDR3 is TGCGCCAGCAGCCCCGGGACAGTGAACACTGAAGCTTTCTTT. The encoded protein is CASSPGTVNTEAFF.

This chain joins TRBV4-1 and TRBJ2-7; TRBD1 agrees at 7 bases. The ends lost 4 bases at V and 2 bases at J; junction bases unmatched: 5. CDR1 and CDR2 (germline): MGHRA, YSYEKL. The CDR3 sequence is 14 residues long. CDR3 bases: TGCGCCAGCAGCCGAGGTACAGGGGCCTACGAGCAGTACTTC. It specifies CASSRGTGAYEQYF.

CDR3 bases: TGCGCCAGCAGCCAAGCTGCAGGGCTTTGGTACGAGCAGTACTTC. Protein: CASSQAAGLWYEQYF. J is TRBJ2-7 and V is TRBV4-3; TRBD1 might be the D (5 bases). The CDR3 is 15 residues long. V was shortened by 1 base and J by 4 bases, with 14 bases between the two germline ends. Germline assignment: CDR1 LGHNA and CDR2 YSLEER.

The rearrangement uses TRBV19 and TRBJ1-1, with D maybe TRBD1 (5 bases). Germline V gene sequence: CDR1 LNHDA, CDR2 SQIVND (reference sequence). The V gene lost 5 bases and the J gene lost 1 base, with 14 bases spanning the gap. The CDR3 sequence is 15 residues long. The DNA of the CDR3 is TGTGCCAGTAGTTCCTTCACCACAGGGAACACTGAAGCTTTCTTT. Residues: CASSSFTTGNTEAFF.

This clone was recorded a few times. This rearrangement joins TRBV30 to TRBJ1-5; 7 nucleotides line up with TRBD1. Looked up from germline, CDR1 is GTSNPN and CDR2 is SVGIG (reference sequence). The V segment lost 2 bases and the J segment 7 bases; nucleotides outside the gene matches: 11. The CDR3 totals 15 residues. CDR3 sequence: CAWSRGQGPGQPQHF. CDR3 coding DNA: TGTGCCTGGAGTAGGGGGCAGGGGCCCGGCCAGCCCCAGCATTTT.